Presented here are 22 T cell receptor beta chains from one specimen sequenced in a study of technical replicates of blood from a handful of donors. Using immunoSEQ multiplex PCR, the repertoire was profiled, and TCRdb retains in-frame clones only, with some absent. The data contain roughly 60,000 clones, 91% of them singletons. Sequenced: PBMCs. These receptors originate from a human donor in good health. Some clones in this sample may be carry-over from other donors' samples.

V gene TRBV5-1 combines with J gene TRBJ1-1, with 8 bases matching TRBD1. CDR3 size: 15 residues. Unmatched junction bases numbered 5, after V lost 3 bases and J lost 1 base. Germline loops: CDR1 SGHRS, CDR2 YFSETQ. This CDR3 reads CASSWTGRENTEAFF. CDR3 DNA sequence: TGCGCCAGCAGCTGGACAGGGAGAGAGAACACTGAAGCTTTCTTT.

This clone was detected once. The V call is TRBV9, the J call TRBJ1-2, with D tentatively TRBD1 (5 bases). CDR1 is SGDLS and CDR2 is YYNGEE in the germline V gene. Trimming shortened V by 3 bases and J by 3 bases, and 15 bases separated the two germline ends. The CDR3 spans 15 residues. This chain's CDR3 is CASSAPGGDDYGYTF. CDR3 bases: TGTGCCAGCAGCGCCCCGGGGGGGGACGACTATGGCTACACCTTC.

This chain links TRBV6-1 with TRBJ1-5; 9 bases are a match to TRBD1. The J segment lost 3 bases and the V segment lost 0 bases, leaving 9 bases of the junction unmatched. This CDR3 is 18 amino acids long. Germline V gene lookup returns CDR1 MNHNS and CDR2 SASEGT. The CDR3 DNA follows: TGTGCCAGCAGTGAAGCGCTATCAAGGACAGGGGCCAATCAGCCCCAGCATTTT. It specifies CASSEALSRTGANQPQHF.

The gene calls are TRBV10-3 and TRBJ1-1; 7 positions match TRBD1. Germline V gene sequence: CDR1 ENHRY, CDR2 SYGVKD. The junction had 5 bases not matched to a gene; V was cut back by 3 bases and J by 4 bases. There are 14 residues in the CDR3. For the CDR3, the DNA is TGTGCCATCAGTGAAGGGCAGGGGGGCACTGAAGCTTTCTTT. Its protein product is CAISEGQGGTEAFF.

This rearrangement joins TRBV7-2 to TRBJ1-2; 9 bases align to TRBD1. The CDR3 spans 15 residues. V dropped 5 bases and J dropped 4; count of bases not matched to a gene: 8. The germline V gene encodes CDR1 SGHTA and CDR2 FQGNSA. The CDR3 coding sequence is TGTGCCAGCAGCCACGACAGGACAGGGGTCTATGGCTACACCTTC. It codes for CASSHDRTGVYGYTF.

This rearrangement joins TRBV14 to TRBJ2-3; 9 bases match TRBD2. Germline lookup yields CDR1 SGHDN and CDR2 FVKESK. The CDR3 consists of 18 residues. Trimming removed 5 bases from V and 0 bases from J; junction bases left unmatched: 12. The CDR3 sequence: CASSSLAGTVGSTDTQYF. In DNA, the CDR3 is TGTGCCAGCAGCTCGCTAGCGGGGACTGTAGGTAGCACAGATACGCAGTATTTT.

The sample holds one count of this clone. Here the CDR3 reads CASSLGTVQGNEQFF. The CDR3, as DNA: TGCGCCAGCAGCTTGGGGACAGTTCAGGGGAATGAGCAGTTCTTC. This chain uses TRBV5-1 with TRBJ2-1; the D gene is possibly TRBD1 (6 bases). V was cut by 0 bases and J by 7 bases, with 14 bases left in between. The CDR3 extends over 15 amino acids. CDR1 is SGHRS, CDR2 YFSETQ, per germline.

This rearrangement joins TRBV30 to TRBJ1-2; 10 bases are a match to TRBD1. Losses at the gene ends were 5 bases for V and 1 base for J; bases not matched to a gene: 1. CDR1 GTSNPN and CDR2 SVGIG come from the germline V gene (reference sequence). The CDR3 contains 13 residues. The chain's CDR3 is CAWDRGLNYGYTF. DNA of the CDR3: TGTGCCTGGGACAGGGGGCTTAACTATGGCTACACCTTC. Filled out from reference TRBV30 and TRBJ1-2, the complete variable domain reads SQTIHQWPATLVQPVGSPLSLECTVEGTSNPNLYWYRQAAGRGLQLLFYSVGIGQISSEVPQNLSASRPQDRQFILSSKKLLLSDSGFYLCAWDRGLNYGYTFGSGTRLTVV.

This clone was counted a single time. This chain links TRBV19 with TRBJ1-2; 7 bases line up with TRBD1. Looked up from germline, CDR1 is LNHDA and CDR2 is SQIVND (reference sequence). V was pared by 2 bases and J by 2 bases, with 8 bases of the junction left unmatched. The CDR3 runs 16 residues. CDR3 nucleotides: TGTGCCAGTAGTATAAGGGGCTCAGGGGGGAACTATGGCTACACCTTC. This gives the protein CASSIRGSGGNYGYTF.

V is TRBV18 and J is TRBJ1-5, with D perhaps TRBD1 (6 bases). The length of the CDR3 is 16 residues. The V and J ends lost 0 bases and 7 bases respectively, with 16 bases between them. In germline, CDR1 is KGHSH, CDR2 LQKENI. The CDR3 spells CASSPPIQGRGQPQHF. The CDR3 region has the DNA TGTGCCAGCTCACCACCAATCCAGGGAAGGGGGCAGCCCCAGCATTTT.

The chain joins TRBV16 to TRBJ2-7, with 8 bases aligning to TRBD1. There are 14 residues in the CDR3. Germline V gene data show CDR1 as KGHSY and CDR2 as FQNENV. The V segment lost 6 bases and the J segment 2 bases; nucleotides outside the gene matches: 6. The CDR3 protein is CASSVGTGPYEQYF. The CDR3 region has the DNA TGTGCCAGCAGTGTCGGGACAGGACCCTACGAGCAGTACTTC.

V usage is TRBV5-1 and J usage is TRBJ1-1; 7 bases agree with TRBD1. V shed 4 bases and J 4 bases; nucleotides not matched to a gene: 7. There are 14 residues in the CDR3. Germline loops: CDR1 SGHRS, CDR2 YFSETQ. CDR3 loop: CASSATTGSTEAFF. The DNA of the CDR3 is TGCGCCAGCAGCGCTACGACAGGGAGCACTGAAGCTTTCTTT.

The chain combines TRBV7-3 with TRBJ2-5, with 8 positions matching TRBD1. Trimming cost V 5 bases and J 1 base; bases outside gene matches: 6. The CDR3 sequence is 15 residues long. Germline lookup yields CDR1 SGHTA and CDR2 FQGTGA. The DNA of the CDR3 is TGTGCCAGCAGCGAAACAGGGGGGCGCCAAGAGACCCAGTACTTC. It specifies CASSETGGRQETQYF.

This clone was detected once. The J gene is TRBJ2-7, the V gene TRBV10-3; a weak D match, TRBD1 (5 bases). CDR1 ENHRY and CDR2 SYGVKD come from the germline V gene. CDR3 size: 13 residues. V lost 7 bases and J 1 base, leaving 11 bases between the germline ends. This chain's CDR3 is CAIKARDSYEQYF. The CDR3 DNA reads as TGTGCCATCAAGGCCAGGGATTCCTACGAGCAGTACTTC.

V gene TRBV4-3 combines with J gene TRBJ2-5; 12 bases fit TRBD2. V lost 3 bases, J lost 2 bases, and 7 bases stayed unmatched. Germline V gene data show CDR1 as LGHNA and CDR2 as YSLEER. CDR3 length: 17 amino acids. CDR3 protein: CASSQFGLAGGQETQYF. Here the CDR3 DNA reads TGCGCCAGCAGCCAGTTTGGGCTAGCGGGAGGGCAAGAGACCCAGTACTTC.

The table lists this clone with a few counts. The chain recombines TRBV30 with TRBJ1-5; TRBD1 matches 7 bases. With V trimmed by 2 bases and J by 0 bases, 4 bases remained unmatched. CDR3 size: 15 residues. The germline V gene has CDR1 GTSNPN and CDR2 SVGIG (reference sequence). CDR3 DNA: TGTGCCTGGAGTCCTGGACAGGCTAGCAATCAGCCCCAGCATTTT. Translating it yields CAWSPGQASNQPQHF.

V and J are TRBV2 and TRBJ2-7, with D possibly being TRBD1 (5 bases). Germline CDR1 is SNHLY and CDR2 is FYNNEI. The CDR3 has 13 residues. V gave up 4 bases and J gave up 3 bases, with 10 bases separating them. The CDR3 spells CASSGDRHYEQYF. The CDR3 bases are TGTGCCAGCAGTGGCGACAGACACTACGAGCAGTACTTC. Filled out from reference TRBV2 and TRBJ2-7, the complete variable domain reads EPEVTQTPSHQVTQMGQEVILRCVPISNHLYFYWYRQILGQKVEFLVSFYNNEISEKSEIFDDQFSVERPDGSNFTLKIRSTKLEDSAMYFCASSGDRHYEQYFGPGTRLTVT.

The chain recombines TRBV9 with TRBJ2-7; perhaps TRBD1 as D (6 bases). With 0 bases removed from V and 0 bases from J, the gap between germline ends came to 16 bases. The CDR3 runs to 17 residues. From germline, CDR1 is SGDLS and CDR2 YYNGEE. The CDR3 nucleotides read TGTGCCAGCAGCGTAGGGGCAGGGGCACCGAGCTCCTACGAGCAGTACTTC. Encoded protein: CASSVGAGAPSSYEQYF.

This chain links TRBV5-4 with TRBJ2-4; 12 bases fit TRBD1. J lost 0 bases, V lost 0 bases, and 7 bases had no gene match. There are 19 residues in the CDR3. In germline, CDR1 is SGHNT, CDR2 YYREEE (reference sequence). The CDR3 nucleotides are TGTGCCAGCAGCTTGGGCGGGACAGGGGGCGTCGGAGCCAAAAACATTCAGTACTTC. Encoded protein: CASSLGGTGGVGAKNIQYF. Together with reference TRBV5-4 and TRBJ2-4, the CDR3 gives the full variable domain: ETGVTQSPTHLIKTRGQQVTLRCSSQSGHNTVSWYQQALGQGPQFIFQYYREEENGRGNFPPRFSGLQFPNYSSELNVNALELDDSALYLCASSLGGTGGVGAKNIQYFGAGTRLSVL.

The rearrangement joins TRBV15 to TRBJ1-5; D call uncertain. The V gene lost 2 bases and the J gene lost 2 bases, with 4 bases spanning the gap. Germline V gene lookup returns CDR1 LNHNV and CDR2 YYDKDF (reference sequence). CDR3 size: 13 residues. CDR3 sequence (DNA): TGTGCCACCAGCAGACAGGGCAATCAGCCCCAGCATTTT. Its translation is CATSRQGNQPQHF.

The CDR3 sequence: CASSLDTFSYEQYF. In DNA form, the CDR3 reads TGTGCCAGCAGTTTAGATACATTCTCCTACGAGCAGTACTTC. The chain employs TRBV28 and TRBJ2-7; D ambiguous. V lost 2 bases to trimming and J lost 0 bases, with 8 bases between them. This CDR3 is built from 14 residues. Germline values: CDR1 MDHEN, CDR2 SYDVKM.

This rearrangement joins TRBV9 to TRBJ2-1, with TRBD2 matching over 9 bases. Germline loops: CDR1 SGDLS, CDR2 YYNGEE. V shed 2 bases, J shed 4 bases, and the junction held 7 bases outside the gene matches. The CDR3 contains 16 residues. Here the CDR3 DNA reads TGTGCCAGCAGCGTTACTAGCGGGCCTCCTTACAATGAGCAGTTCTTC. Translated, it gives CASSVTSGPPYNEQFF.